This T cell receptor (beta chain) stems from a study of cytomegalovirus exposure and HLA in healthy donors. Study as a whole: It was reported in a later analysis that the same platform had been used for the approximately 110 validation repertoires as for the roughly 710 first-cohort repertoires. Study observations and caveats: A classifier reportedly called cytomegalovirus status with high sensitivity and specificity. Among TCR beta chains, those listed as cytomegalovirus-associated numbered 164.

Assay used: immunoSEQ multiplex PCR; TCRdb lists only in-frame clones, some missing. The sample shows approximately 220,000 clones, over 80% of them seen only once. As for this clone: The antigen is undetermined.

The origin of this receptor is a woman aged 18-35 years in good health and CMV-seronegative. Sample: PBMCs.

CDR3 in amino acids: CASSGPWGRWSQPQHF. CDR3 bases: TGTGCCAGCAGTGGCCCGTGGGGGCGGTGGAGTCAGCCCCAGCATTTT. The V and J genes are TRBV6-1 and TRBJ1-5; possible D gene TRBD1, 6 bases. The CDR3 is 16 amino acids. Germline assignment: CDR1 MNHNS and CDR2 SASEGT. Trimming shortened V by 4 bases and J by 6 bases, and 19 bases separated the two germline ends.